The 10 T cell receptor beta chains below come from one sample, sequenced in a study of shared clonotypes between healthy human individuals. CD45RO-negative, CCR7-selected cells formed the naive CD8 fraction, which excluded terminally differentiated effector memory CD45RA+ cells. TCRdb keeps only in-frame clones here, not all; method: immunoSEQ multiplex PCR. The sample has about 2.1 million clones, 90% to 95% seen once. Sequenced input: naive CD8+ T cells from PBMCs. These receptors all stem from a man aged 18 to 29 in good health. Some clones in this sample may be carry-over from other donors' samples.

The chain carries TRBV7-6 and TRBJ2-5; 13 positions agree with TRBD2. The CDR3 has 14 amino acids. Germline CDR1 is SGHVS and CDR2 is FNYEAQ. Losses at the gene ends were 5 bases for V and 5 bases for J; bases not matched to a gene: 2. The CDR3 protein is CASSPTSGRETQYF. In DNA form, the CDR3 reads TGTGCCAGCAGCCCGACTAGCGGGAGGGAGACCCAGTACTTC.

This chain connects TRBV27 to TRBJ2-2; a weak D match, TRBD1 (6 bases). Trimming pared 7 bases from V and 6 bases from J, leaving 12 bases between. The V gene's germline CDR1 is MNHEY and CDR2 SMNVEV (reference sequence). The CDR3 is 13 residues long. The CDR3 DNA is TGTGCCAGCAAGCCACAGGGTCCCGGGGAGCTGTTTTTT. Translation: CASKPQGPGELFF.

The chain uses TRBV18 and TRBJ2-7; D gene unclear. This CDR3 region has 11 residues. Trimming left V 4 bases short and J 5 bases short, with 6 bases between. The V gene's germline CDR1 is KGHSH and CDR2 LQKENI. In nucleotides, the CDR3 is TGTGCCAGCTCACTGGGGAACGAGCAGTACTTC. It encodes CASSLGNEQYF.

The chain is built from TRBV13 and TRBJ2-7; 9 positions match TRBD2. Trimming took 5 bases from V and 0 from J; bases not matched to a gene: 11. Per germline, CDR1 PRHDT and CDR2 FYEKMQ (reference sequence). The CDR3 runs 17 residues. The CDR3 coding sequence is TGTGCCAGCAGCCCACGATGGCGGGAGGGACACTCCTACGAGCAGTACTTC. It encodes CASSPRWREGHSYEQYF.

The chain joins TRBV27 to TRBJ2-5; D is unresolved. The germline CDR1 and CDR2 sequences are MNHEY and SMNVEV (reference sequence). CDR3 size: 14 residues. V was shortened by 3 bases and J by 1 base, with 9 bases between the two germline ends. Here the CDR3 reads CASSFLGFQETQYF. The CDR3 DNA reads TGTGCCAGCAGTTTTTTGGGTTTCCAAGAGACCCAGTACTTC.

J is TRBJ2-5 and V is TRBV28; D call uncertain. In germline, CDR1 is MDHEN, CDR2 SYDVKM. Trimming shortened V by 4 bases and J by 4 bases, and 16 bases separated the two germline ends. This CDR3 spans 15 amino acids. The CDR3 loop reads CASSYVPQNTETQYF. The DNA for the CDR3 is TGTGCCAGCAGTTACGTTCCGCAGAATACAGAGACCCAGTACTTC.

The chain uses TRBV5-8 and TRBJ2-3; TRBD1 is a possible D gene (6 bases). Trimming cost V 4 bases and J 2 bases, with 14 bases left between them. Germline loops: CDR1 SGHTS, CDR2 YDEGEE. The CDR3 is 15 residues long. The CDR3 bases are TGTGCCAGCAGCCTATGGGACACTTTCACAGATACGCAGTATTTT. Its translation: CASSLWDTFTDTQYF.

The chain is built from TRBV7-2 and TRBJ2-5; possibly TRBD1 for D (5 bases). The CDR3 runs to 14 residues. V was clipped by 6 bases and J by 1 base, with 12 bases between them. Germline CDR1 reads SGHTA; CDR2 reads FQGNSA. This CDR3 is CASSSRQGQETQYF. CDR3 nucleotides: TGTGCCAGCAGTTCTAGGCAGGGCCAAGAGACCCAGTACTTC.

DNA of the CDR3: TGTGCCAGTTTCACAGGGGGGGAAGCTTTCTTT. Translated: CASFTGGEAFF. The V call is TRBV19, the J call TRBJ1-1; TRBD1 agrees at 8 bases. V was pared by 8 bases and J by 8 bases, with 4 bases of the junction left unmatched. Germline V CDR1 and CDR2: LNHDA, SQIVND (reference sequence). The CDR3 loop spans 11 amino acids.

The chain has TRBV9 and TRBJ1-5, with D perhaps TRBD1 (5 bases). The CDR3 contains 15 residues. Germline loops: CDR1 SGDLS, CDR2 YYNGEE. The V and J ends lost 4 bases and 4 bases respectively, with 15 bases between them. CDR3 DNA: TGTGCCAGCAGCTCAGGGAAGGGACCTAATCAGCCCCAGCATTTT. This encodes CASSSGKGPNQPQHF.